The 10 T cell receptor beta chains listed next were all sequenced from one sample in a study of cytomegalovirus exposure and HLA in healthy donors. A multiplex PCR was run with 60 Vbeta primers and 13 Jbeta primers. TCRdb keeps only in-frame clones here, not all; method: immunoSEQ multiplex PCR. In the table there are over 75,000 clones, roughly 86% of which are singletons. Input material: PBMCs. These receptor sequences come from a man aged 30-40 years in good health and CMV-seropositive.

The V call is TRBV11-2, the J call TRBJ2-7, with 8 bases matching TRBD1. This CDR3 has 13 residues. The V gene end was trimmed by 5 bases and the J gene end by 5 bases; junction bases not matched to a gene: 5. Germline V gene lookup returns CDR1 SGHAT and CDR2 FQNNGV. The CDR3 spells CASSRDRTDEQYF. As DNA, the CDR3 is TGTGCCAGCAGCCGGGACAGGACCGACGAGCAGTACTTC. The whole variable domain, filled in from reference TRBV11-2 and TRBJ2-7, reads EAGVAQSPRYKIIEKRQSVAFWCNPISGHATLYWYQQILGQGPKLLIQFQNNGVVDDSQLPKDRFSAERLKGVDSTLKIQPAKLEDSAVYLCASSRDRTDEQYFGPGTRLTVT.

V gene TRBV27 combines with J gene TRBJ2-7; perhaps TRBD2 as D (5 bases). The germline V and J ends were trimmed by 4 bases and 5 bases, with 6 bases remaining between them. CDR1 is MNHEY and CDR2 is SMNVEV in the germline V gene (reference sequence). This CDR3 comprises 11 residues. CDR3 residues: CASSSGNEQYF. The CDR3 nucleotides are TGTGCCAGCAGTTCCGGGAACGAGCAGTACTTC.

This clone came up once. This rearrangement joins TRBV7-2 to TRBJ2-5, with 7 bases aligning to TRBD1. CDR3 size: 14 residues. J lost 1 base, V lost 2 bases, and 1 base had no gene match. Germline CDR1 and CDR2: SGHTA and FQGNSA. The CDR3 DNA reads TGTGCCAGCAGCTTATGGACAGGCCAAGAGACCCAGTACTTC. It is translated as CASSLWTGQETQYF.

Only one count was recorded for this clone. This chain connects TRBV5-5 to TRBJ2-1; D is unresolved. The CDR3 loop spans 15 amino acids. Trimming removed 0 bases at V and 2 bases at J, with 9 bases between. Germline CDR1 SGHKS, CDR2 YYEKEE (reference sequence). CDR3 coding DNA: TGTGCCAGCAGCTTGGGCGATACGCCCTACAATGAGCAGTTCTTC. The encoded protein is CASSLGDTPYNEQFF. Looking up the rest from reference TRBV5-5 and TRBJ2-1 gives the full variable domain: DAGVTQSPTHLIKTRGQQVTLRCSPISGHKSVSWYQQVLGQGPQFIFQYYEKEERGRGNFPDRFSARQFPNYSSELNVNALLLGDSALYLCASSLGDTPYNEQFFGPGTRLTVL.

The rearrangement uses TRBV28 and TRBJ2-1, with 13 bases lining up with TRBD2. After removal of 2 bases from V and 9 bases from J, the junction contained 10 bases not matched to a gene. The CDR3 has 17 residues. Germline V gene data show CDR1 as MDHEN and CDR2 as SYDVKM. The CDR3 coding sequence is TGTGCCAGCAGTTTACCATGGACTAGCGGGAGAGGGAGTGAGCAGTTCTTC. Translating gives CASSLPWTSGRGSEQFF.

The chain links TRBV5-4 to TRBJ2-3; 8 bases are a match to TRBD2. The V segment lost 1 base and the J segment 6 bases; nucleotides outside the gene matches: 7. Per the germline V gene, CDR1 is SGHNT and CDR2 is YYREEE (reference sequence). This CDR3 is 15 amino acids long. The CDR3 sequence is CASSLSGTSDDTQYF. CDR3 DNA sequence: TGTGCCAGCAGCTTGTCTGGGACTAGTGATGATACGCAGTATTTT.

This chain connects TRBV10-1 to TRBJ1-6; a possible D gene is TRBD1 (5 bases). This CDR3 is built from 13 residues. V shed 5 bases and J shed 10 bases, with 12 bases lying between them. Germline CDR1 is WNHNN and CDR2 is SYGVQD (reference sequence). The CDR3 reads CASSPAGYSPLHF. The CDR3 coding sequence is TGCGCCAGCAGTCCAGCAGGGTACTCACCCCTCCACTTT.

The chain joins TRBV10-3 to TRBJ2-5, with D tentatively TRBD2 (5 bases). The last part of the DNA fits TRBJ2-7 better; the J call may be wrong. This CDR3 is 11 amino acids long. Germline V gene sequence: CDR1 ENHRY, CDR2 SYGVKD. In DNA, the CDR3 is TGTGCCAGCAGGAGGTCCCACGAGCAGTACTTC. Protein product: CASRRSHEQYF.

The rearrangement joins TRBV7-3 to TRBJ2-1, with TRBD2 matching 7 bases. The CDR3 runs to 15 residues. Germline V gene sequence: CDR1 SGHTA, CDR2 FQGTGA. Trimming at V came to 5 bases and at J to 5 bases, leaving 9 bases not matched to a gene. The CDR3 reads CASSPSSGIDNEQFF. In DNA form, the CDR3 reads TGTGCCAGCAGCCCATCCAGCGGGATCGACAATGAGCAGTTCTTC.

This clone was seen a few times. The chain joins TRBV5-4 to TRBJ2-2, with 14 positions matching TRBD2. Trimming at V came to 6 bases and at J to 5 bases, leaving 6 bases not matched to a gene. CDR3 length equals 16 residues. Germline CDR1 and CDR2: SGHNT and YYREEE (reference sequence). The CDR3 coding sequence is TGTGCCAGCACCCACCGACTAGCGGGAGGGACCGGGGAGCTGTTTTTT. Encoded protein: CASTHRLAGGTGELFF.